This record looks at one TCR beta chain sequence and its context. This record comes from a study of shared clonotypes between healthy human individuals. At the level of the study: For every donor, three CD4 naive, three CD4 memory, two CD8 naive and one CD8 memory plates were used.

Germline CDR1 and CDR2: SGHDN and FVKESK. Trimming shortened V by 1 base and J by 2 bases, and 12 bases separated the two germline ends. The CDR3 is 16 residues long. All of the donors resided in Nashville, Tennessee, and each was a Caucasian adult. Libraries were prepared by immunoSEQ multiplex PCR; TCRdb keeps only in-frame clonotypes and omits some of them. This table has approximately 1.5 million clones, 98% appearing once. This TCR came from a man younger than 45 in good health. The sequenced sample consisted of naive CD4+ T cells sorted from blood. Subset in this sample: CD45RA+ positively selected. The chain uses TRBV14 and TRBJ2-1; a weak D match, TRBD1 (6 bases). The CDR3 DNA follows: TGTGCCAGCAGCCAAGGGTCAGGGGTCGCCTACAATGAGCAGTTCTTC. Its translation is CASSQGSGVAYNEQFF.